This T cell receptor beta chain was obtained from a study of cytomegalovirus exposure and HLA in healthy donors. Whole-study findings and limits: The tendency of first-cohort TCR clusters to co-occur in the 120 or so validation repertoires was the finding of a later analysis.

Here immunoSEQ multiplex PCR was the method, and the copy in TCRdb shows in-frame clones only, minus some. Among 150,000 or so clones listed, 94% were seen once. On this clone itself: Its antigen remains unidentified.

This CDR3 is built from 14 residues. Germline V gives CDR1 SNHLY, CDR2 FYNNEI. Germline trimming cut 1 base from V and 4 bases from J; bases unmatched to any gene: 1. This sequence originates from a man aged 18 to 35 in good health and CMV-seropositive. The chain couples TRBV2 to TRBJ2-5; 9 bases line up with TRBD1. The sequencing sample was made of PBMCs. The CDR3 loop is CASSEGTGAETQYF. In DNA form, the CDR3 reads TGTGCCAGCAGTGAAGGGACAGGGGCAGAGACCCAGTACTTC.